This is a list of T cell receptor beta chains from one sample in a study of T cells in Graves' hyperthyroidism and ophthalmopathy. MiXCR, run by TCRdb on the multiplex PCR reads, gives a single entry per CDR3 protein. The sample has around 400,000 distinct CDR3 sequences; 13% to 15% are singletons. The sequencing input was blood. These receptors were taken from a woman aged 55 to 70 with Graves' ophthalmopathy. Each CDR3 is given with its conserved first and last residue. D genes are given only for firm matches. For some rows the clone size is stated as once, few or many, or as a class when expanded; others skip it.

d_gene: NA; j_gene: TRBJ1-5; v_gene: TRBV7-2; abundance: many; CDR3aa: CASSLRRAQPQHF; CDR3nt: TGTGCCAGCAGCCTCCGGCGGGCTCAGCCCCAGCATTTT
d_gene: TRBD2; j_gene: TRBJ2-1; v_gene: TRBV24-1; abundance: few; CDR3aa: CATSDSGAEREVGEQFF; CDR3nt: TGTGCCACCAGTGACTCCGGTGCTGAGCGGGAGGTGGGTGAGCAGTTCTTC
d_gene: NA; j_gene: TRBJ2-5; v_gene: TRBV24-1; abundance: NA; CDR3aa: CATSDPWQETQYF; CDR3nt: TGTGCCACCAGTGATCCCTGGCAAGAGACCCAGTACTTC
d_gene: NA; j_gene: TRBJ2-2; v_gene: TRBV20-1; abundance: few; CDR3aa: CSARAADTGELFF; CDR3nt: TGCAGTGCTAGAGCAGCAGACACCGGGGAGCTGTTTTTT
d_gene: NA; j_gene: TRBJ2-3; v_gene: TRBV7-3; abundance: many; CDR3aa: CASSSTRDVTDTQYF; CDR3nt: TGTGCCAGCAGCTCGACTCGGGACGTGACAGATACGCAGTATTTT
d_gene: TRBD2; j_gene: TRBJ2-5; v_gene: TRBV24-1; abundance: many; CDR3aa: CATSDPPAGQETQYF; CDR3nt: TGTGCCACCAGTGATCCCCCAGCGGGACAAGAGACCCAGTACTTC
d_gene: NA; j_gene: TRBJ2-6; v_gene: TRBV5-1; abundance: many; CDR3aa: CASSLAGLGFSGANVLTF; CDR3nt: TGCGCCAGCAGCTTGGCCGGTCTGGGGTTCTCTGGGGCCAACGTCCTGACTTTC
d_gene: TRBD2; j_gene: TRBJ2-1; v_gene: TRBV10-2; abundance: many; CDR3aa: CASGLAGGNEQFF; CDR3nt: TGCGCCAGCGGACTAGCGGGAGGGAATGAGCAGTTCTTC
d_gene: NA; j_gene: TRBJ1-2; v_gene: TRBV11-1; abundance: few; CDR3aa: CASSLNRALDGYTF; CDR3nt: TGTGCCAGCAGCTTGAACAGAGCCCTTGATGGCTACACCTTC
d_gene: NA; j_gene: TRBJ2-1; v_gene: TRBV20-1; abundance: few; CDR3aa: CSAKGGESYNEQFF; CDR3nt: TGCAGTGCCAAAGGGGGGGAGTCCTACAATGAGCAGTTCTTC
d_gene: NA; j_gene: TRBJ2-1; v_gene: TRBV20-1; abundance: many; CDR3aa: CSARGAAGAGSSYNEQFF; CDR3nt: TGCAGTGCTAGAGGAGCGGCCGGGGCAGGAAGCTCCTACAATGAGCAGTTCTTC
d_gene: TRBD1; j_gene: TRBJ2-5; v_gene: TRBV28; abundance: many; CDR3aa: CASSWTRDRGRRYF; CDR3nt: TGTGCCAGCAGTTGGACGCGGGACAGGGGGCGTCGGTACTTC
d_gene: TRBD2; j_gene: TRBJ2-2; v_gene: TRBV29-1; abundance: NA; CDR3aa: CSVGIAGGQNTGELFF; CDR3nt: TGCAGCGTTGGAATAGCGGGAGGGCAGAACACCGGGGAGCTGTTTTTT
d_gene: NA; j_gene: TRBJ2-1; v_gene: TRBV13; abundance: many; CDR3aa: CASSPQDSYNEQFF; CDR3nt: TGTGCCAGCAGCCCACAAGACAGTTACAATGAGCAGTTCTTC
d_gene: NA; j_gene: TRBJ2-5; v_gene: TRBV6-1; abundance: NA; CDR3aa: CASSEGTRGQQYF; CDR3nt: TGTGCCAGCAGTGAAGGAACCCGGGGGCAACAGTACTTC
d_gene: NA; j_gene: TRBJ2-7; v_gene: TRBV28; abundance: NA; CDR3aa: CASTYRGDSYEQYF; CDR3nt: TGTGCCAGCACCTACCGGGGCGACTCCTACGAGCAGTACTTC
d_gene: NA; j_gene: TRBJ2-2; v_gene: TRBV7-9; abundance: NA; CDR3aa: CASRAGLSGELFF; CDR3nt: TGTGCCAGCAGGGCAGGGTTATCCGGGGAGCTGTTTTTT
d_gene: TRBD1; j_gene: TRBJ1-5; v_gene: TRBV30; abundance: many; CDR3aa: CASNTGGNQPQHF; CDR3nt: TGTGCCTCCAACACAGGGGGAAATCAGCCCCAGCATTTT
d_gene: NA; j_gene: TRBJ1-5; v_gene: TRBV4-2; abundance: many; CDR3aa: CASSQAGAGNQPQHF; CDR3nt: TGTGCCAGCAGCCAGGCAGGGGCGGGCAATCAGCCCCAGCATTTT